A single sample is the source of the 10 T cell receptor beta chains below, sequenced in a study of T cell responses to AZD1222 COVID-19 vaccine. Data came from immunoSEQ multiplex PCR; TCRdb stores just in-frame clones and leaves some out. The repertoire holds about 76,000 clones, with approximately 91% as singletons. This specimen was peripheral blood, taken on day 0 of AZD1222 vaccination. The source of these receptors is an adult in good health.

The chain couples TRBV20-1 to TRBJ1-6; TRBD1 matches at 9 bases. Unmatched junction bases numbered 3, after V lost 3 bases and J lost 9 bases. This CDR3 is 13 amino acids long. Germline lookup yields CDR1 DFQATT and CDR2 SNEGSKA (reference sequence). The CDR3 loop reads CSASGTGSSPLHF. The DNA of the CDR3 is TGCAGTGCTAGTGGGACAGGGTCTTCACCCCTCCACTTT.

This clone turned up a few times. The V and J genes are TRBV5-1 and TRBJ2-1; the D gene could be TRBD1 or TRBD2 (6 bases each). Per germline, CDR1 SGHRS and CDR2 YFSETQ. This CDR3 has 14 residues. Between the trimmed V and J ends, which lost 3 bases and 4 bases, there was a span of 11 bases. This CDR3 reads CASSSGDKYNEQFF. The CDR3 region has the DNA TGCGCCAGCAGCTCGGGGGACAAATACAATGAGCAGTTCTTC.

The chain is built from TRBV7-9 and TRBJ1-1; the D is unclear. Germline CDR1 and CDR2: SEHNR and FQNEAQ (reference sequence). Between the trimmed V and J ends, which lost 1 base and 1 base, there was a span of 10 bases. This CDR3 contains 15 residues. The CDR3 loop is CASSLGNRRNTEAFF. DNA of the CDR3: TGTGCCAGCAGCTTAGGAAACAGAAGGAACACTGAAGCTTTCTTT.

This clone was counted a single time. CDR3 DNA: TGTGCCAGCAGTCTAAAGGTCGGGGAGACCCAGTACTTC. It specifies CASSLKVGETQYF. The chain recombines TRBV27 with TRBJ2-5; D is undetermined. The CDR3 spans 13 residues. The V and J ends lost 5 bases and 5 bases respectively, with 12 bases between them. Looked up from germline, CDR1 is MNHEY and CDR2 is SMNVEV (reference sequence).

This chain uses TRBV15 with TRBJ1-5; the D is unclear. This CDR3 spans 15 amino acids. Germline-derived CDR1 and CDR2 are LNHNV and YYDKDF (reference sequence). Trimming cost V 0 bases and J 2 bases, with 8 bases left between them. Here the CDR3 reads CATSRDPVGNQPQHF. CDR3 nucleotides: TGTGCCACCAGCAGAGATCCGGTGGGCAATCAGCCCCAGCATTTT.

This clone was observed a few times. The chain links TRBV2 to TRBJ2-5; 10 nucleotides line up with TRBD2. Germline-derived CDR1 and CDR2 are SNHLY and FYNNEI. J lost 2 bases, V lost 3 bases, and 3 bases had no gene match. The CDR3 runs 15 residues. The CDR3: CASSDQLAGQETQYF. In DNA, the CDR3 is TGTGCCAGCAGTGACCAACTAGCGGGACAAGAGACCCAGTACTTC.

Here the CDR3 reads CASSSPDRGREKLFF. In nucleotides, the CDR3 is TGTGCCAGCAGTTCACCAGACAGGGGGCGTGAAAAACTGTTTTTT. This chain connects TRBV28 to TRBJ1-4; 10 bases agree with TRBD1. CDR1 and CDR2 from the germline V gene are MDHEN and SYDVKM. The CDR3 is made up of 15 amino acids. J gave up 7 bases and V 4 bases, and 6 bases lay outside the gene matches.

This chain joins TRBV11-2 and TRBJ2-1; 10 bases fit TRBD2. The CDR3 runs 18 residues. Germline V gene data show CDR1 as SGHAT and CDR2 as FQNNGV. J lost 0 bases, V lost 1 base, and 6 bases had no gene match. The CDR3 sequence is CASSLGVSSGSSYNEQFF. For the CDR3, the DNA is TGTGCCAGCAGCTTAGGGGTATCTAGCGGGAGCTCCTACAATGAGCAGTTCTTC.

The chain is built from TRBV19 and TRBJ2-5; 10 nucleotides align to TRBD2. Germline assignment: CDR1 LNHDA and CDR2 SQIVND (reference sequence). CDR3 length equals 16 residues. Losses at the gene ends were 8 bases for V and 2 bases for J; bases not matched to a gene: 11. In DNA form, the CDR3 reads TGTGCCAGTGACTCGGCTAGCGGGGGTCGGCAAGAGACCCAGTACTTC. It is translated as CASDSASGGRQETQYF.

The CDR3 DNA follows: TGTGCCAGCAGTTACCGGCTAGCTACAGATACGCAGTATTTT. Protein: CASSYRLATDTQYF. The rearrangement links TRBV6-5 to TRBJ2-3; possible D gene TRBD2, 5 bases. The length of the CDR3 is 14 residues. Trimming took 2 bases from V and 3 from J, leaving 9 bases between them. The germline V gene has CDR1 MNHEY and CDR2 SVGAGI.